This passage covers 20 T cell receptor beta chains from one sample sequenced in a study of vaccination effects on CD4 cells after COVID-19. The table came from immunoSEQ multiplex PCR; TCRdb's copy has only in-frame clones and leaves some out. The sample has just over 30,000 clones, roughly two thirds seen once. No antigen has been assigned to these receptors. The ViraFEST assay expanded antigen-specific CD4+ T cells with viral peptide pools before sequencing. Subsequent to a culture period of 10 days, CD4+ T cells were isolated. The sample was CD4+ T cells from PBMCs cultured with HCoV-229E spike peptides, taken before COVID-19 vaccination. Receptors originate from a human donor who received a COVID-19 vaccine.

V usage is TRBV2 and J usage is TRBJ1-1; a possible D gene is TRBD1 (5 bases). From germline, CDR1 is SNHLY and CDR2 FYNNEI. The CDR3 runs to 14 residues. Trimming took 6 bases from V and 2 from J, leaving 13 bases between them. The CDR3, as DNA: TGTGCCAGCAGCCTCGGGGGGGAAAACACTGAAGCTTTCTTT. This codes for CASSLGGENTEAFF.

V and J are TRBV28 and TRBJ2-4, with D hard to call. This CDR3 has 14 amino acids. The V end was cut by 5 bases, the J end by 0 bases, with 8 bases between. Germline V lookup: CDR1 MDHEN, CDR2 SYDVKM. CDR3 nucleotides: TGTGCCAGCAGTAAATTCCTAGCCAAAAACATTCAGTACTTC. Translation: CASSKFLAKNIQYF.

This chain connects TRBV9 to TRBJ1-1; D gene ambiguous. The CDR3 runs to 15 residues. The germline gives CDR1 SGDLS, CDR2 YYNGEE. Trimming left V 0 bases short and J 2 bases short, with 11 bases between. The CDR3 coding sequence is TGTGCCAGCAGCGTAGCTCCTCAGCCCAACACTGAAGCTTTCTTT. This sequence encodes CASSVAPQPNTEAFF.

This clone was detected only a few times. The chain couples TRBV6-2 or TRBV6-3 to TRBJ1-5; no clear D gene. The germline V gene encodes CDR1 MNHEY and CDR2 SVGEGT. The CDR3 consists of 14 residues. The V gene lost 2 bases and the J gene lost 3 bases, with 8 bases spanning the gap. This chain's CDR3 is CASSYRQPNQPQHF. CDR3 DNA sequence: TGTGCCAGCAGTTACCGTCAGCCCAATCAGCCCCAGCATTTT.

Only a few counts were recorded for this clone. The chain uses TRBV3-1 (or the pseudogene TRBV3-2) and TRBJ1-2; D unclear. The length of the CDR3 is 14 residues. Trimming shortened V by 4 bases and J by 0 bases, and 9 bases separated the two germline ends. Germline V gives CDR1 LGHDT, CDR2 YNNKEL (reference sequence). CDR3 DNA: TGTGCCAGCAGCCGAGGCGACTCTAACTATGGCTACACCTTC. Its translation: CASSRGDSNYGYTF.

CDR3 nucleotide sequence: TGTGCCAGCTCCCAACGGGGGGCCCAAGAGACCCAGTACTTC. Its translation: CASSQRGAQETQYF. The chain uses TRBV18 and TRBJ2-5, with D possibly being TRBD2 (7 bases). CDR3 length equals 14 residues. V was shortened by 6 bases and J by 1 base, with 12 bases between the two germline ends. From germline, CDR1 is KGHSH and CDR2 LQKENI.

The chain combines TRBV14 with TRBJ2-6; no definite D call. V lost 6 bases to trimming and J lost 0 bases, with 12 bases between them. CDR3 length equals 16 residues. Germline V lookup: CDR1 SGHDN, CDR2 FVKESK. The CDR3 is CASSHRAASGANVLTF. Here the CDR3 DNA reads TGTGCCAGCAGTCATAGGGCAGCCTCTGGGGCCAACGTCCTGACTTTC.

The chain uses TRBV30 and TRBJ2-1, with 9 bases fitting TRBD1. The V segment lost 4 bases and the J segment 6 bases; nucleotides outside the gene matches: 7. CDR3 length: 14 residues. The germline CDR1 and CDR2 sequences are GTSNPN and SVGIG (reference sequence). CDR3 sequence: CAWTDRGLGNEQFF. CDR3 nucleotide sequence: TGTGCCTGGACAGACAGGGGGTTGGGCAATGAGCAGTTCTTC.

This clone showed up many times. The chain links TRBV5-1 to TRBJ2-7; 9 nucleotides align to TRBD2. Germline V gene data show CDR1 as SGHRS and CDR2 as YFSETQ. This CDR3 spans 15 amino acids. V dropped 1 base and J dropped 3; count of bases not matched to a gene: 5. CDR3 nucleotides: TGCGCCAGCAGCTTGCGCGCGGGAGGGCACTACGAGCAGTACTTC. Translation gives CASSLRAGGHYEQYF.

A few counts support this clone. This chain uses TRBV3-1 (or the pseudogene TRBV3-2) with TRBJ2-7; the D gene could be TRBD1 or TRBD2 (6 bases each). The CDR3 consists of 15 residues. From germline, CDR1 is LGHDT and CDR2 YNNKEL (reference sequence). Trimming removed 1 base at V and 2 bases at J, with 12 bases between. CDR3 nucleotides: TGTGCCAGCAGCCAAGGGAACGGGGGCCCCTACGAGCAGTACTTC. Its protein product is CASSQGNGGPYEQYF.

The CDR3 nucleotides are TGTGCCAGCCGACAGGAAATGAACACTGAAGCTTTCTTT. It yields the protein CASRQEMNTEAFF. The V call is TRBV2, the J call TRBJ1-1; D is perhaps TRBD1 (6 bases). Germline lookup yields CDR1 SNHLY and CDR2 FYNNEI. The CDR3 totals 13 residues. V was trimmed by 8 bases and J by 0 bases, leaving 10 bases between them.

Only one count was recorded for this clone. The chain combines TRBV19 with TRBJ1-4; no clear D gene. Germline V gene data show CDR1 as LNHDA and CDR2 as SQIVND (reference sequence). V was trimmed by 3 bases and J by 8 bases, leaving 13 bases between them. The CDR3 sequence is 14 residues long. The CDR3 bases are TGTGCCAGTAGTATCGGCGGCGCAGGCGAAAAACTGTTTTTT. Amino acid sequence: CASSIGGAGEKLFF.

This clone has a single count. The junction differs from germline at one of its ends, possibly a read error. J is TRBJ2-6 and V is TRBV7-7; no clear D gene. CDR3 length equals 13 residues. Germline loops: CDR1 SSHAT, CDR2 FNYEAQ (reference sequence). The CDR3 DNA reads as TGTGCTAGCAGCTTAGGTGGGGCCAACGTCCTGACTTTC. Its protein is CASSLGGANVLTF.

The chain couples TRBV11-3 to TRBJ2-7, with 8 bases identical to TRBD1. Germline V gene sequence: CDR1 SGHNT, CDR2 YENEEA. Trimming took 4 bases from V and 6 from J; bases not matched to a gene: 5. The CDR3 totals 13 residues. CDR3 residues: CASSSATGVEQYF. CDR3 DNA sequence: TGTGCCAGCAGCTCCGCGACAGGGGTCGAGCAGTACTTC.

This sequence joins TRBV19 and TRBJ2-1; TRBD2 matches 8 bases. J was trimmed by 5 bases and V by 9 bases; bases with no gene match: 18. Germline V gene sequence: CDR1 LNHDA, CDR2 SQIVND (reference sequence). CDR3 length: 17 amino acids. CDR3 DNA sequence: TGTGCCAGCCGACCCCGCCGGGGGGGGGCCGCCGACAATGAGCAGTTCTTC. It codes for CASRPRRGGAADNEQFF.

The chain links TRBV5-1 to TRBJ2-1, with a tentative D call TRBD2 (6 bases). Germline V gene data show CDR1 as SGHRS and CDR2 as YFSETQ. Trimming stripped 1 base from V and 15 bases from J, with 14 bases between. The CDR3 covers 12 residues. The CDR3 here is CASSLFGEVAFF. CDR3 DNA: TGCGCCAGCAGCTTGTTCGGGGAGGTGGCGTTCTTC.

The chain employs TRBV7-9 and TRBJ1-6; D possibly corresponds to TRBD1 (6 bases). CDR1 and CDR2 from the germline V gene are SEHNR and FQNEAQ (reference sequence). The V gene lost 6 bases and the J gene lost 7 bases, with 13 bases spanning the gap. The CDR3 is 14 amino acids. The CDR3 reads CASRPGHSNSPLHF. CDR3 in DNA: TGTGCCAGCAGACCGGGACACTCGAATTCACCCCTCCACTTT.

The chain joins TRBV6-2 or TRBV6-3 to TRBJ2-4, with D tentatively TRBD1 or TRBD2 (5 bases each). CDR3 length equals 16 residues. Trimming left V 6 bases short and J 1 base short, with 16 bases between. Germline lookup yields CDR1 MNHEY and CDR2 SVGEGT. The CDR3 nucleotides read TGTGCCAGCAGCATGGGACCAGGAAGGGCCAAAAACATTCAGTACTTC. Amino acid sequence: CASSMGPGRAKNIQYF.

The V and J genes are TRBV7-3 and TRBJ2-2; D remains ambiguous. V shed 2 bases and J shed 3 bases, with 1 base lying between them. CDR3 length equals 12 residues. Germline V gene data show CDR1 as SGHTA and CDR2 as FQGTGA. CDR3 residues: CASSLDTGELFF. The CDR3 coding sequence is TGTGCCAGCAGCTTAGACACCGGGGAGCTGTTTTTT.

The chain has TRBV28 and TRBJ1-5, with D uncertain. The CDR3 has 14 amino acids. From germline, CDR1 is MDHEN and CDR2 SYDVKM. Trimming cost V 2 bases and J 10 bases, with 15 bases left between them. CDR3 amino acids: CASSLGVTGLPQHF. CDR3 nucleotides: TGTGCCAGCAGTTTAGGTGTCACGGGTCTACCCCAGCATTTT.